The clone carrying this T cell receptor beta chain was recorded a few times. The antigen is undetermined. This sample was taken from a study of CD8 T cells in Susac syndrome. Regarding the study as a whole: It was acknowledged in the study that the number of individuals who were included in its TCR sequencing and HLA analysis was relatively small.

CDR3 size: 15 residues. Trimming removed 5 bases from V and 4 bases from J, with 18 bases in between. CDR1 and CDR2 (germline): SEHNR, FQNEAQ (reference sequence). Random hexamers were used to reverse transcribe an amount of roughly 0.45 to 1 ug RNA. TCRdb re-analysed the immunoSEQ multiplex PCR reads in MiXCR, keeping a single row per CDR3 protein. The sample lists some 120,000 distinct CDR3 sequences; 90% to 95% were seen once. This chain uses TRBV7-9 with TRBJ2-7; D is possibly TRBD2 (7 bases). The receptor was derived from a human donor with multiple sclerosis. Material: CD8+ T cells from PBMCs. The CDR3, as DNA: TGTGCCAGCAGCCCCCATCGGGGGCGGGGGTACGAGCAGTACTTC. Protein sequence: CASSPHRGRGYEQYF.